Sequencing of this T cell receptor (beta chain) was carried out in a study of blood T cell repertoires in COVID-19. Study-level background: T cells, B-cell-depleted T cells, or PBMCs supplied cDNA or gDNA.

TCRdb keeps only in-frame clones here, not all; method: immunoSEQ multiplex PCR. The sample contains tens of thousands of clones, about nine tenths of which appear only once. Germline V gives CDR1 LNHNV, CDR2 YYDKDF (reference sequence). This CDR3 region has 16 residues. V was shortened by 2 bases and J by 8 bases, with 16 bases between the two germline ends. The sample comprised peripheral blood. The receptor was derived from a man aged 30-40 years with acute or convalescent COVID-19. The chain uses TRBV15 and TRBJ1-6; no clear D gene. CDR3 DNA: TGTGCCACCAGCAGAAGTATTCGGTCCCTCGATTCACCCCTCCACTTT. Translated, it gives CATSRSIRSLDSPLHF.